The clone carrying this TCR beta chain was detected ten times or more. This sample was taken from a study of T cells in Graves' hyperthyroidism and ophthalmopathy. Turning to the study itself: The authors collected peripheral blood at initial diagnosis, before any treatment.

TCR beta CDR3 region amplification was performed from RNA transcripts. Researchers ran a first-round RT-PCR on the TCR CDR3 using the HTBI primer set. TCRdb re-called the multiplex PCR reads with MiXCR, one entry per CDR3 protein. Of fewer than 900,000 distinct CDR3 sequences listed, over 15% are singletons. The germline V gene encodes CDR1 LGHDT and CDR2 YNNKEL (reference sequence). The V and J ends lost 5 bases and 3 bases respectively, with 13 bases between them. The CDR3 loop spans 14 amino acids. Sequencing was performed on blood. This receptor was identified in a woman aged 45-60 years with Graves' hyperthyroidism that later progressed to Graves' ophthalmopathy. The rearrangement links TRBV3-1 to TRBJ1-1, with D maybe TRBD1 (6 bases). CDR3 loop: CASSEQGWDTEAFF. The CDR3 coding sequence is TGTGCCAGCAGCGAACAGGGTTGGGACACTGAAGCTTTCTTT.